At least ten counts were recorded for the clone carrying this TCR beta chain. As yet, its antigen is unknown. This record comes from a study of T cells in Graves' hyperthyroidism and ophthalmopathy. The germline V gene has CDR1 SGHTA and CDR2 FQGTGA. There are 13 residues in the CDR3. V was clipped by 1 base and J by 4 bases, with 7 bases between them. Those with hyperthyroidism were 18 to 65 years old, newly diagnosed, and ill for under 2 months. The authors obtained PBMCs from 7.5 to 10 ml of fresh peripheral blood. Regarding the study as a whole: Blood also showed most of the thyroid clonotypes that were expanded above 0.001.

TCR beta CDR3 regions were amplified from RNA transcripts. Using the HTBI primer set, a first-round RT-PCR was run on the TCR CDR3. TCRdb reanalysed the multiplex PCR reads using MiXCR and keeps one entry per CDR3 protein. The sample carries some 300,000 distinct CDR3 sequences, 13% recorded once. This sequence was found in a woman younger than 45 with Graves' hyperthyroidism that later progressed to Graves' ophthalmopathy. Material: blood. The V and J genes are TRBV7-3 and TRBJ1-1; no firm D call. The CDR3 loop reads CASSLKEGTEAFF. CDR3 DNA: TGTGCCAGCAGCTTAAAGGAGGGCACTGAAGCTTTCTTT.